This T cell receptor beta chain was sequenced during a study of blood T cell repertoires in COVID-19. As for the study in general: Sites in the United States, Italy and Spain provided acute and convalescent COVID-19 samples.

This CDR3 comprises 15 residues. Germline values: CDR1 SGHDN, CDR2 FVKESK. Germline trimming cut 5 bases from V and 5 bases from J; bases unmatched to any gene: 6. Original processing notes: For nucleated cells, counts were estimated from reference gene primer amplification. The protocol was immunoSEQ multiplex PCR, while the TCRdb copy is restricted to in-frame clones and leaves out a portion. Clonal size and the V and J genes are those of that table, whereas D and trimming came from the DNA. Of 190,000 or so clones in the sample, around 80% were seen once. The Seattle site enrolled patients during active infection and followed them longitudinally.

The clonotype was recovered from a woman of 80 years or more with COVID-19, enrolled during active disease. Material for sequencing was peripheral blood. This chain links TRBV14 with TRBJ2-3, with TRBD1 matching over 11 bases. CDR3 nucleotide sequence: TGTGCCAGCAGCTACCGGACAGGGGGCGTAGATACGCAGTATTTT. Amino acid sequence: CASSYRTGGVDTQYF.